This is a list of T cell receptor beta chains from one sample in a study of early T cells in non-severe SARS-CoV-2 infection. TCRdb reanalysed the 5' RACE reads using MiXCR and keeps one entry per CDR3 protein. Counted here are about 40,000 distinct CDR3 sequences, approximately 4.8% occurring once; the ten biggest clones make up 4.8%. Material: whole blood. The receptors stem from an adult who was a healthcare worker with PCR-confirmed SARS-CoV-2 infection or an uninfected control (not recorded which). CDR3s include the opening cysteine and the closing phenylalanine or tryptophan. The D gene is left open where the match is weak. Not every row has a clone size; where given, it reads once, few, many or a size class.

cdr3_aa	cdr3_nt	clone_size	j_call	d_call	v_call
CSVVGGLDYEQYF	TGCAGCGTAGTCGGGGGGCTCGACTACGAGCAGTACTTC	few	TRBJ2-7	NA	TRBV29-1
CASSLRTGIAYEQYF	TGTGCCAGCAGCCTACGGACAGGAATCGCCTACGAGCAGTACTTC	NA	TRBJ2-7	TRBD1	TRBV3-1
CASVPTGIAKNIQYF	TGTGCCAGTGTACCGACAGGGATAGCCAAAAACATTCAGTACTTC	many	TRBJ2-4	TRBD1	TRBV6-1
CASSGLSVGELFF	TGTGCCAGCAGCGGTTTGTCCGTTGGGGAGCTGTTTTTT	NA	TRBJ2-2	NA	TRBV5-5
CAWSVQGGTTQYF	TGTGCCTGGAGTGTACAAGGCGGGACAACGCAGTATTTT	many	TRBJ2-3	NA	TRBV30
CSVKLLAGESTDTQYF	TGCAGCGTGAAGCTCCTAGCGGGAGAGTCTACAGATACGCAGTATTTT	NA	TRBJ2-3	TRBD2	TRBV29-1
CASSQDFLGAFF	TGTGCCAGCAGCCAAGACTTTCTGGGGGCTTTCTTT	many	TRBJ1-1	NA	TRBV3-1
CSASPRDNNSPLHF	TGCAGTGCTAGCCCTCGGGACAATAATTCACCCCTCCACTTT	NA	TRBJ1-6	NA	TRBV20-1
CASSIDATNEKLFF	TGTGCCAGCAGCATCGATGCAACTAATGAAAAACTGTTTTTT	many	TRBJ1-4	NA	TRBV7-9
CASSVPGRQNTEAFF	TGTGCCAGCAGCGTGCCGGGACGGCAGAACACTGAAGCTTTCTTT	many	TRBJ1-1	NA	TRBV5-6
CASSLGQEQFF	TGTGCCAGCAGCCTGGGACAAGAGCAGTTCTTC	few	TRBJ2-1	NA	TRBV7-9
CASSHSGSSTDTQYF	TGTGCCAGCAGTCACTCTGGATCTAGCACAGATACGCAGTATTTT	many	TRBJ2-3	NA	TRBV9
CASSLEAGGGEQYF	TGTGCCAGCAGCTTAGAAGCGGGGGGAGGAGAGCAGTACTTC	NA	TRBJ2-7	TRBD2	TRBV7-2
CASMLSGQFYEQYF	TGTGCCAGCATGCTAAGCGGACAGTTCTACGAGCAGTACTTC	NA	TRBJ2-7	NA	TRBV21-1
CASSGGGHTEAFF	TGTGCCAGCAGTGGTGGCGGGCATACTGAAGCTTTCTTT	many	TRBJ1-1	NA	TRBV2
CASSAYESAQYF	TGTGCCAGCAGCGCGTACGAAAGTGCGCAGTATTTT	many	TRBJ2-3	NA	TRBV13
CSARRGALTDTQYF	TGCAGTGCCCGTCGGGGGGCCCTCACAGATACGCAGTATTTT	few	TRBJ2-3	NA	TRBV20-1
CSANYVGGLSSYEQYF	TGCAGTGCTAATTATGTCGGCGGGCTAAGCTCCTACGAGCAGTACTTC	many	TRBJ2-7	NA	TRBV20-1
CASSSQGADSYNSPLHF	TGTGCCAGCAGCTCGCAGGGTGCAGACTCCTATAATTCACCCCTCCACTTT	NA	TRBJ1-6	NA	TRBV7-8
CATSQQDIQYF	TGTGCCACCAGCCAGCAGGACATTCAGTACTTC	NA	TRBJ2-4	NA	TRBV15
CASSENGYANYGYTF	TGTGCCAGCAGTGAAAACGGCTATGCCAACTATGGCTACACCTTC	many	TRBJ1-2	NA	TRBV2
CASSLSQLEDEQYF	TGTGCCAGCAGCTTATCACAGCTGGAAGACGAGCAGTACTTC	NA	TRBJ2-7	NA	TRBV7-9
CASSSTYSRDRPYEQYF	TGTGCCAGCAGCTCAACATACTCCCGGGACAGGCCCTACGAGCAGTACTTC	many	TRBJ2-7	TRBD1	TRBV7-9
CASSQDESYGYTF	TGTGCCAGCAGCCAAGATGAGAGTTATGGCTACACCTTC	many	TRBJ1-2	NA	TRBV14
CASSQIQSGGSYEQYF	TGCGCCAGCAGCCAAATACAGAGTGGCGGCTCCTACGAGCAGTACTTC	many	TRBJ2-7	NA	TRBV4-1
CASSAQGPQETQYF	TGTGCCAGCAGTGCACAGGGACCTCAAGAGACCCAGTACTTC	few	TRBJ2-5	NA	TRBV6-1
CASSSSSTGPKGPIYF	TGCGCCAGCAGCTCATCCTCAACAGGGCCCAAGGGCCCCATATATTTT	few	TRBJ1-3	NA	TRBV7-2
CASSLGTGDHEQYF	TGTGCCAGCAGCTTAGGGACAGGGGACCACGAGCAGTACTTC	NA	TRBJ2-7	TRBD1	TRBV7-9
CASSSGQSNTGELFF	TGTGCCAGCAGCTCCGGGCAATCGAACACCGGGGAGCTGTTTTTT	few	TRBJ2-2	NA	TRBV11-2
CASSKLLRAAGDQETQYF	TGTGCCAGCAGCAAACTCTTGCGGGCAGCTGGGGACCAAGAGACCCAGTACTTC	NA	TRBJ2-5	NA	TRBV21-1
CASSGTSLEQFF	TGTGCCAGCAGTGGCACTAGTCTTGAGCAGTTCTTC	many	TRBJ2-1	NA	TRBV6-1
CASRLAGANTGELFF	TGCGCCAGCAGACTAGCGGGAGCCAACACCGGGGAGCTGTTTTTT	few	TRBJ2-2	TRBD2	TRBV5-1
CASSPGRPTEKLFF	TGTGCCAGCAGCCCGGGACGGCCGACAGAAAAACTGTTTTTT	many	TRBJ1-4	NA	TRBV5-5
CASSTYRGPNYGYTF	TGTGCCAGCAGTACCTACAGGGGGCCGAACTATGGCTACACCTTC	few	TRBJ1-2	TRBD1	TRBV27
CSAKGRNHYNEQFF	TGCAGTGCCAAGGGTCGGAATCATTACAATGAGCAGTTCTTC	many	TRBJ2-1	NA	TRBV20-1
CASSLGQGITKTQYF	TGTGCCAGCAGCTTAGGACAGGGCATTACGAAGACCCAGTACTTC	NA	TRBJ2-5	TRBD1	TRBV7-2
CASSDRGAGSDQPQHF	TGTGCCAGCAGTGACCGGGGGGCTGGATCCGATCAGCCCCAGCATTTT	many	TRBJ1-5	NA	TRBV6-2/TRBV6-3
CASSSKWGTEAFF	TGTGCCAGCAGTTCCAAGTGGGGCACTGAAGCTTTCTTT	many	TRBJ1-1	NA	TRBV27
CSARGQLNQPQHF	TGCAGTGCTAGAGGACAGCTCAATCAGCCCCAGCATTTT	many	TRBJ1-5	NA	TRBV20-1
CSVGLAGPDTQYF	TGCAGCGTTGGGCTAGCGGGGCCAGATACGCAGTATTTT	many	TRBJ2-3	TRBD2	TRBV29-1
CASSAEGRLAGTDTQYF	TGTGCCAGCAGCGCGGAGGGTCGGCTAGCGGGCACAGATACGCAGTATTTT	few	TRBJ2-3	TRBD2	TRBV9
CASSIARPGNEQFF	TGTGCCAGTAGTATAGCCAGGCCGGGCAATGAGCAGTTCTTC	NA	TRBJ2-1	NA	TRBV19
CASQREGPDTQYF	TGTGCCAGCCAGCGGGAGGGCCCCGATACGCAGTATTTT	NA	TRBJ2-3	TRBD2	TRBV7-9
CASRQWTGGNQPQHF	TGTGCCAGCAGGCAATGGACAGGGGGCAATCAGCCCCAGCATTTT	many	TRBJ1-5	TRBD1	TRBV12-3/TRBV12-4
CASSSGLSGYGYTF	TGTGCCAGCAGCTCGGGCCTGTCTGGCTATGGCTACACCTTC	many	TRBJ1-2	NA	TRBV13
CASRLGTGGAGGYTF	TGTGCCAGCAGACTCGGGACAGGGGGCGCGGGTGGCTACACCTTC	many	TRBJ1-2	TRBD1	TRBV6-5
CASSLDSGEAFF	TGTGCCAGCAGCTTAGACTCGGGCGAAGCTTTCTTT	NA	TRBJ1-1	NA	TRBV11-3
CSATRLAGGGETQYF	TGCAGCGCTACCAGACTAGCGGGGGGCGGAGAGACCCAGTACTTC	many	TRBJ2-5	TRBD2	TRBV29-1
CASSQGVFQPQHF	TGCGCCAGCAGCCAAGGGGTATTTCAGCCCCAGCATTTT	many	TRBJ1-5	NA	TRBV4-1
CASSPLGTSQYTQYF	TGTGCCAGCAGTCCACTCGGGACTAGCCAATATACGCAGTATTTT	many	TRBJ2-3	TRBD2	TRBV6-2/TRBV6-3
CASSPGLQGTYGYTF	TGTGCCAGCAGTCCCGGCCTCCAGGGGACTTATGGCTACACCTTC	few	TRBJ1-2	NA	TRBV12-3/TRBV12-4
CASSLQGGYSADTQYF	TGTGCCAGCAGCCTACAGGGAGGGTATTCCGCAGATACGCAGTATTTT	many	TRBJ2-3	NA	TRBV6-6
CASSQEDQGNEQFF	TGTGCCAGCAGCCAAGAAGACCAGGGGAATGAGCAGTTCTTC	NA	TRBJ2-1	NA	TRBV3-1
CASSDGTSDTGELFF	TGTGCCAGCAGTGACGGGACTAGCGACACCGGGGAGCTGTTTTTT	few	TRBJ2-2	TRBD2	TRBV6-4
CASSSRGRGGHETQYF	TGTGCCAGCAGCTCCCGGGGGCGGGGGGGCCACGAGACCCAGTACTTC	many	TRBJ2-5	TRBD2	TRBV6-5
CASSLAGTGQYF	TGTGCCAGCAGCTTAGCGGGGACAGGGCAGTATTTT	many	TRBJ2-3	TRBD1	TRBV7-2
CASSFYPLAELSYEQYF	TGTGCCAGCAGCTTCTACCCTCTAGCGGAACTCTCCTACGAGCAGTACTTC	many	TRBJ2-7	TRBD2	TRBV5-4
CASLTSGATNYGYTF	TGTGCCAGCCTAACTTCAGGGGCAACTAACTATGGCTACACCTTC	few	TRBJ1-2	NA	TRBV6-1
CSARAGGNEQFF	TGCAGTGCTAGAGCAGGCGGCAATGAGCAGTTCTTC	many	TRBJ2-1	NA	TRBV20-1